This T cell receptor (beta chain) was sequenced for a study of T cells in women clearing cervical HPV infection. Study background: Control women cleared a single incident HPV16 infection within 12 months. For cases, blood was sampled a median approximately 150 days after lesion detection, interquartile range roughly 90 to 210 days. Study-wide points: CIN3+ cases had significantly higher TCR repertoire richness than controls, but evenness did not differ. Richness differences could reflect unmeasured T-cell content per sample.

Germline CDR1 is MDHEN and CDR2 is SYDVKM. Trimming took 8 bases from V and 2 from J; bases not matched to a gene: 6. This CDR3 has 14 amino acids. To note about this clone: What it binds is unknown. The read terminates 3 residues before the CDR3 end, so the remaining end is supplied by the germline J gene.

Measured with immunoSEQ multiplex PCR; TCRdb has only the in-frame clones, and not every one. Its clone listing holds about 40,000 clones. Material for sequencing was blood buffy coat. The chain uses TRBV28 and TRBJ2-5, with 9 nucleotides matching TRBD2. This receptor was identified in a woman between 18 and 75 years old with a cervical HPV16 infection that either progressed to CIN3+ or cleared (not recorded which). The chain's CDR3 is CASSRRGGQETQYF. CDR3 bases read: TGTGCCAGCTCCCGGCGGGGGGGGCAAGAGACC.